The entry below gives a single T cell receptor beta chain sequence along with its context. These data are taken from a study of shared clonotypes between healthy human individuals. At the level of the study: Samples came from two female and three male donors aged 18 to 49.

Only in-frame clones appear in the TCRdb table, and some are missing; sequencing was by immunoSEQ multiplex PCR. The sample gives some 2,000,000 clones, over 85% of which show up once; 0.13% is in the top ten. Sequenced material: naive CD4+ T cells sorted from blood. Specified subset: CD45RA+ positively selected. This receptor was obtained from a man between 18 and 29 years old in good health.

CDR3 residues: CASSFSGRPTDTQYF. The CDR3 DNA reads as TGCGCCAGCAGCTTTAGCGGGAGGCCCACAGATACGCAGTATTTT. The rearrangement joins TRBV5-1 to TRBJ2-3; 10 nucleotides align to TRBD2. V trimming: 2 bases; J trimming: 2 bases; junction bases outside the gene matches: 2. The length of the CDR3 is 15 residues. Germline V gene data show CDR1 as SGHRS and CDR2 as YFSETQ.